What follows are 29 T cell receptor beta chains derived from one specimen sequenced in a study of blood T cells in healthy people across ages. A J-beta primer mix and a sample-barcoded 5' primer were used in a second PCR of roughly 6 to 11 cycles. MiXCR was run by TCRdb on the 5' RACE reads, yielding one entry per CDR3 protein. In the table there are 500,000 to 700,000 distinct CDR3 sequences, roughly 30% of which are singletons. Sample: blood. The origin of the receptors is a woman aged 80 or over in good health.

The chain combines TRBV2 with TRBJ1-1, with 12 positions matching TRBD1. The length of the CDR3 is 15 residues. V dropped 6 bases and J dropped 2; count of bases not matched to a gene: 4. Germline V gives CDR1 SNHLY, CDR2 FYNNEI. The DNA of the CDR3 is TGTGCCAGCAGGGGACAGGGGGCCAAAAACACTGAAGCTTTCTTT. Its translation: CASRGQGAKNTEAFF.

This clonotype occurred many times. The chain links TRBV7-9 to TRBJ2-6; maybe TRBD2 (7 bases). The germline V gene has CDR1 SEHNR and CDR2 FQNEAQ (reference sequence). Trimming stripped 6 bases from V and 0 bases from J, with 27 bases between. The CDR3 runs to 21 residues. CDR3 amino acids: CASRPIGGQIDQSSGANVLTF. Here the CDR3 DNA reads TGTGCCAGCAGGCCAATCGGGGGGCAGATTGACCAGAGCTCTGGGGCCAACGTCCTGACTTTC. The full variable domain, completed using reference TRBV7-9 and TRBJ2-6, is DTGVSQNPRHKITKRGQNVTFRCDPISEHNRLYWYRQTLGQGPEFLTYFQNEAQLEKSRLLSDRFSAERPKGSFSTLEIQRTEQGDSAMYLCASRPIGGQIDQSSGANVLTFGAGSRLTVL.

In DNA form, the CDR3 reads TGTGCCAGCGGCCCGGGGGGGCCGCGGACCGGGGAGCTGTTTTTT. This codes for CASGPGGPRTGELFF. The V and J genes are TRBV12-3 or TRBV12-4 and TRBJ2-2, with TRBD2 matching 8 bases. The CDR3 sequence is 15 residues long. V shed 8 bases and J 5 bases; nucleotides not matched to a gene: 10.

This clonotype came up a few times. This chain links TRBV20-1 with TRBJ1-5; a weak D match, TRBD1 (6 bases). The CDR3 runs 15 residues. The V end was cut by 6 bases, the J end by 0 bases, with 15 bases between. The germline gives CDR1 DFQATT, CDR2 SNEGSKA (reference sequence). CDR3 DNA: TGCAGTGCCGCAGGACAGCCCTATAGCAATCAGCCCCAGCATTTT. It is translated as CSAAGQPYSNQPQHF.

In its sample, this clonotype was seen many times. A much larger clone lies a single base off, so this may be a read error. J is TRBJ2-5 and V is TRBV29-1; no reliable D call. CDR1 and CDR2 (germline): SQVTM, ANQGSEA. CDR3 size: 16 residues. Deletions cut 0 bases from V and 11 bases from J, with 25 bases between. In DNA form, the CDR3 reads TGCAGCGTTGAAGACCAGGCCAACGGTTTATACAATGAGCAGTACTTC. It specifies CSVEDQANGLYNEQYF.

This clonotype was counted ten times or more. The chain employs TRBV9 and TRBJ2-1, with 13 bases fitting TRBD2. Germline values: CDR1 SGDLS, CDR2 YYNGEE. The CDR3 loop spans 20 amino acids. After removal of 0 bases from V and 9 bases from J, the junction contained 18 bases not matched to a gene. The CDR3 is CASSVEPPGLAGARGGEQFF. The CDR3 region has the DNA TGTGCCAGCAGCGTAGAACCCCCCGGACTAGCGGGGGCGAGGGGCGGTGAGCAGTTCTTC.

In its sample, this clonotype was seen many times. The chain joins TRBV25-1 to TRBJ1-5, with TRBD1 as a possible D gene (6 bases). Germline values: CDR1 MGHDK, CDR2 SYGVNS. The CDR3 contains 13 residues. V was pared by 7 bases and J by 3 bases, with 10 bases between. Here the CDR3 DNA reads TGTGCCAGCAACAGGGCCCTCAATCAGCCCCAGCATTTT. Its protein is CASNRALNQPQHF.

Concerning this clonotype: A clone one base away is much larger, so this may be a read error. The gene calls are TRBV15 and TRBJ2-5; D ambiguous. CDR1 is LNHNV and CDR2 is YYDKDF in the germline V gene (reference sequence). Trimming removed 1 base at V and 4 bases at J, with 7 bases between. There are 13 residues in the CDR3. CDR3 bases: TGTGCCACCAGCAGAGGACAAGGAGAGACCCAGTACTTC. Protein sequence: CATSRGQGETQYF.

The chain carries TRBV30 and TRBJ1-2, with TRBD1 matching over 7 bases. The CDR3 is made up of 14 amino acids. V lost 2 bases, J lost 4 bases, and 7 bases stayed unmatched. CDR1 is GTSNPN, CDR2 SVGIG, per germline (reference sequence). The CDR3 here is CAWSHNRGFYGYTF. DNA of the CDR3: TGTGCCTGGAGTCATAACAGGGGTTTCTATGGCTACACCTTC. Variable domain in full (rest from reference TRBV30 and TRBJ1-2): SQTIHQWPATLVQPVGSPLSLECTVEGTSNPNLYWYRQAAGRGLQLLFYSVGIGQISSEVPQNLSASRPQDRQFILSSKKLLLSDSGFYLCAWSHNRGFYGYTFGSGTRLTVV.

The V call is TRBV3-1, the J call TRBJ1-2; D is perhaps TRBD1 (6 bases). Trimming cost V 7 bases and J 7 bases, with 13 bases left between them. CDR1 and CDR2 (germline): LGHDT, YNNKEL (reference sequence). The CDR3 has 12 residues. The CDR3 region is CASTSQGSGYTF. CDR3 DNA sequence: TGTGCCAGCACATCTCAGGGGTCTGGCTACACCTTC.

Details on this clonotype: A much more abundant neighbour one base away suggests this may be a read error. CDR3 residues: CAWSRNRPYGYTF. As DNA, the CDR3 is TGTGCCTGGAGCAGGAACAGACCCTATGGCTACACCTTC. This chain connects TRBV30 to TRBJ1-2; D is ambiguous. There are 13 residues in the CDR3. The germline V gene encodes CDR1 GTSNPN and CDR2 SVGIG (reference sequence). V lost 3 bases and J lost 4, with 12 bases in between.

This sequence joins TRBV12-3 or TRBV12-4 and TRBJ2-2; D gene ambiguous. The CDR3 consists of 17 residues. V was shortened by 7 bases and J by 0 bases, with 18 bases between the two germline ends. The CDR3, as DNA: TGTGCCAGCACCCGGTGGTCTGGTGGGGCGAACACCGGGGAGCTGTTTTTT. The encoded protein is CASTRWSGGANTGELFF.

At least ten counts were recorded for this clonotype. The CDR3 here is CSARGGVNTYEQYF. DNA for the CDR3: TGCAGTGCTAGAGGAGGGGTCAATACCTACGAGCAGTACTTC. V and J are TRBV20-1 and TRBJ2-7; either TRBD1 or TRBD2 may supply D (5 bases each). This CDR3 is built from 14 residues. From germline, CDR1 is DFQATT and CDR2 SNEGSKA (reference sequence). Trimming pared 1 base from V and 2 bases from J, leaving 12 bases between.

The V and J genes are TRBV7-2 and TRBJ2-1, with a possible D match to TRBD2 (5 bases). Trimming cost V 4 bases and J 4 bases, with 11 bases left between them. Germline CDR1 reads SGHTA; CDR2 reads FQGNSA. CDR3 size: 14 residues. The CDR3 bases are TGTGCCAGCAGCTCCTGGACTGAGTACAATGAGCAGTTCTTC. The encoded protein is CASSSWTEYNEQFF.

Points on this clonotype: A much larger clone lies a single base off, so this may be a read error. The conserved phenylalanine or tryptophan is not found at the CDR3 terminus, so this likely reflects a read error. The chain is built from TRBV20-1 and TRBJ1-3, with D hard to call. From germline, CDR1 is DFQATT and CDR2 SNEGSKA (reference sequence). This CDR3 contains 13 residues. Between the trimmed V and J ends, which lost 1 base and 2 bases, there was a span of 6 bases. The DNA of the CDR3 is TGCAGTGCTAGAGGGGCCGCTGGAAACACCATATATTGT. The encoded protein is CSARGAAGNTIYC.

The table lists this clonotype with a count of one. This chain joins TRBV18 and TRBJ2-5; TRBD1 is a possible D gene (5 bases). Germline V CDR1 and CDR2: KGHSH, LQKENI. The CDR3 spans 16 residues. Between the trimmed V and J ends, which lost 3 bases and 4 bases, there was a span of 18 bases. The CDR3 DNA reads TGTGCCAGCTCACCCCGACTGACAGAACTTGGAGAGACCCAGTACTTC. Translation gives CASSPRLTELGETQYF.

There are many counts of this clonotype. The gene calls are TRBV5-1 and TRBJ2-7; 9 bases agree with TRBD1. J gave up 4 bases and V 0 bases, and 5 bases lay outside the gene matches. The CDR3 contains 15 residues. Germline V gene lookup returns CDR1 SGHRS and CDR2 YFSETQ. The CDR3 nucleotides read TGCGCCAGCAGCTTGGGGGACAGGGTCGGGTACGAGCAGTACTTC. Its protein is CASSLGDRVGYEQYF.

This clonotype was observed a few times. This chain joins TRBV3-1 and TRBJ1-1, with D possibly matching TRBD1 (5 bases). Germline CDR1 is LGHDT and CDR2 is YNNKEL (reference sequence). The V gene lost 4 bases and the J gene lost 4 bases, with 13 bases spanning the gap. The CDR3 has 14 residues. CDR3 residues: CASSRAPQVTEAFF. In DNA, the CDR3 is TGTGCCAGCAGCCGGGCCCCACAGGTCACTGAAGCTTTCTTT.

This clonotype was recorded at least ten times. The chain couples TRBV27 to TRBJ2-3; tentatively, D is TRBD1 or TRBD2 (5 bases each). Germline assignment: CDR1 MNHEY and CDR2 SMNVEV (reference sequence). V was trimmed by 5 bases and J by 1 base, leaving 16 bases between them. This CDR3 has 16 residues. The CDR3 region has the DNA TGTGCCAGCAGTCACCGGGACCCCTGGGGCACAGATACGCAGTATTTT. Amino acids: CASSHRDPWGTDTQYF.

As to this clonotype: One end of the junction fails to match germline, which may point to a read error. The V gene is TRBV20-1, the J gene TRBJ2-7; tentatively, D is TRBD2 (5 bases). This CDR3 is built from 15 residues. Per the germline V gene, CDR1 is DFQATT and CDR2 is SNEGSKA (reference sequence). The CDR3 spells CSTRDRARANYEQYF. CDR3 sequence (DNA): TGCAGTACTAGAGATCGGGCTAGGGCGAACTACGAGCAGTACTTC.

At least ten counts were recorded for this clonotype. The CDR3 reads CASSHSSSNQPQHF. The CDR3 nucleotides are TGTGCCAGCAGCCACAGCAGTAGCAATCAGCCCCAGCATTTT. The chain links TRBV7-9 to TRBJ1-5; D gene uncertain. The germline gives CDR1 SEHNR, CDR2 FQNEAQ (reference sequence). Trimming cost V 5 bases and J 0 bases, with 8 bases left between them. CDR3 length: 14 residues.

Details on this clonotype: This may come from a read error, since a much larger clone is one base off. J is TRBJ2-7 and V is TRBV14, with 10 bases that match TRBD1. The germline V gene has CDR1 SGHDN and CDR2 FVKESK. The CDR3 contains 13 residues. The CDR3 spells CANSDRGLYEQYF. CDR3 coding DNA: TGTGCCAACAGCGACAGGGGGCTGTACGAGCAGTACTTC.

The sample holds a few counts of this clonotype. The chain couples TRBV11-2 to TRBJ1-6; D is ambiguous. Trimming took 5 bases from V and 7 from J, leaving 18 bases between them. Germline CDR1 is SGHAT and CDR2 is FQNNGV. The CDR3 is 16 amino acids. The CDR3 coding sequence is TGTGCCAGCAGCCAAAGATTAGGGTTTCCCAATTCACCCCTCCACTTT. It is translated as CASSQRLGFPNSPLHF.

This clonotype turned up a few times. The chain recombines TRBV20-1 with TRBJ2-3, with TRBD2 matching over 14 bases. CDR1 and CDR2 (germline): DFQATT, SNEGSKA (reference sequence). The CDR3 runs 15 residues. The V segment lost 5 bases and the J segment 5 bases; nucleotides outside the gene matches: 6. The CDR3 DNA reads as TGCAGTGCTCGGACTAGCGGGGGGTGGGGAGATACGCAGTATTTT. It specifies CSARTSGGWGDTQYF.

This clonotype was seen a handful of times. This chain joins TRBV30 and TRBJ1-2; no clear D gene. Germline assignment: CDR1 GTSNPN and CDR2 SVGIG (reference sequence). The V end was cut by 1 base, the J end by 1 base, with 7 bases between. CDR3 size: 13 residues. CDR3 in amino acids: CAWSGGVNYGYTF. The CDR3 nucleotides read TGTGCCTGGAGTGGCGGGGTTAACTATGGCTACACCTTC.

V is TRBV20-1 and J is TRBJ2-1; 9 positions agree with TRBD2. The germline gives CDR1 DFQATT, CDR2 SNEGSKA (reference sequence). The CDR3 extends over 12 amino acids. J lost 8 bases, V lost 6 bases, and 5 bases had no gene match. The DNA for the CDR3 is TGCAGTGCAGGGCGGGGGGGGCATGAGCAGTTCTTC. This codes for CSAGRGGHEQFF.

A few counts support this clonotype. This chain uses TRBV2 with TRBJ1-5; D is unresolved. Germline V gene lookup returns CDR1 SNHLY and CDR2 FYNNEI. CDR3 length: 13 amino acids. Trimming stripped 4 bases from V and 4 bases from J, with 8 bases between. CDR3 in amino acids: CASSGTVNQPQHF. CDR3 nucleotides: TGTGCCAGCAGTGGGACCGTGAATCAGCCCCAGCATTTT.

This clonotype was seen ten or more times. Since a much larger clone is just one base distant, this may be a read error. The chain joins TRBV7-2 to TRBJ2-1; D call uncertain. The J call may be in error: the DNA end matches TRBJ2-7 better. This CDR3 spans 16 amino acids. Germline V gives CDR1 SGHTA, CDR2 FQGNSA. In nucleotides, the CDR3 is TGTGCCAGCAGCTTAGTCAGCAGGAGCTCCTACAATGAGCAGTACTTC. As protein: CASSLVSRSSYNEQYF.

V is TRBV6-4 and J is TRBJ2-1; D remains unclear. The CDR3 runs 14 residues. CDR1 and CDR2 (germline): MRHNA, SNTAGT. V lost 0 bases, J lost 5 bases, and 8 bases lay in between. The CDR3 sequence is CASSDSFRNNEQFF. Here the CDR3 DNA reads TGTGCCAGCAGTGACTCGTTTAGGAACAATGAGCAGTTCTTC.